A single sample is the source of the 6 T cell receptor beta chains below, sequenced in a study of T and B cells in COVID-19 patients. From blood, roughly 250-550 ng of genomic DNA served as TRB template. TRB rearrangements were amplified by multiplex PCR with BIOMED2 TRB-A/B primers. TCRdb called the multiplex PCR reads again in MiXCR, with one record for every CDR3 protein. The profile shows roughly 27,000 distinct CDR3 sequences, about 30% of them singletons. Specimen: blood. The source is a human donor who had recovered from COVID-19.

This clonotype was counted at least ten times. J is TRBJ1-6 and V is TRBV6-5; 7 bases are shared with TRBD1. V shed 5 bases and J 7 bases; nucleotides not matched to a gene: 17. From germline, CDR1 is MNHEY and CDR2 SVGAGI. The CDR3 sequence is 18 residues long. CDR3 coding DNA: TGTGCCAGCAGTGAGGCAGGGGGTCCGGGTATGGTAAATTCACCCCTCCACTTT. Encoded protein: CASSEAGGPGMVNSPLHF.

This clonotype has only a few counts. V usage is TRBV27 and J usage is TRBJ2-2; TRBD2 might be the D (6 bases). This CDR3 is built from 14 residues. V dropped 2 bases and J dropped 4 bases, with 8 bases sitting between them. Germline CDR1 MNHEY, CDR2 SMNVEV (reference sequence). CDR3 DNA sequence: TGTGCCAGCAGTTTAGATAGCGGCACCGGGGAGCTGTTTTTT. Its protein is CASSLDSGTGELFF.

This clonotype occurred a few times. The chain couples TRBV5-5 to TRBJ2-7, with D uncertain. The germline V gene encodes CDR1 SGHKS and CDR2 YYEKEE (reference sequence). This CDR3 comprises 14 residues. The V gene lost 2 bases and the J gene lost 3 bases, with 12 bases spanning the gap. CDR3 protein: CASSLPAALYEQYF. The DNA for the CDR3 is TGTGCCAGCAGCTTACCGGCGGCTCTCTACGAGCAGTACTTC.

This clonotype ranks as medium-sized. The CDR3 nucleotides read TGTGCCAGTAGTATCGGGAACGAGCAGTACTTC. Protein: CASSIGNEQYF. The chain uses TRBV19 and TRBJ2-7; a possible D gene is TRBD2 (5 bases). CDR3 length: 11 amino acids. With 3 bases removed from V and 5 bases from J, the gap between germline ends came to 5 bases. Germline-derived CDR1 and CDR2 are LNHDA and SQIVND (reference sequence). Combining the CDR3 with reference TRBV19 and TRBJ2-7 gives the whole variable domain DGGITQSPKYLFRKEGQNVTLSCEQNLNHDAMYWYRQDPGQGLRLIYYSQIVNDFQKGDIAEGYSVSREKKESFPLTVTSAQKNPTAFYLCASSIGNEQYFGPGTRLTVT.

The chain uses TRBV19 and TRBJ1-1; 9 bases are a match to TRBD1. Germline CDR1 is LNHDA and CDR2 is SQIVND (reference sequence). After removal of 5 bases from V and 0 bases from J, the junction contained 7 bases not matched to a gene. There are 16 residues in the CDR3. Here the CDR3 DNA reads TGTGCCAGTAGTGCCTGGACAGGGGTGGTGAACACTGAAGCTTTCTTT. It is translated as CASSAWTGVVNTEAFF.

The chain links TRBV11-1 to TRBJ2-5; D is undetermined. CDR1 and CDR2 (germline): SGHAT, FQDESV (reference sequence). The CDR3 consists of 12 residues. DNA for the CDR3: TGTGTTAGCAGCTTACTGTCGGAGACCCAGTACTTC. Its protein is CVSSLLSETQYF.